These T cell receptor beta chains were read from a single sample in a study of CD8 T cells in ankylosing spondylitis. MiXCR was run by TCRdb on the 5' RACE reads, yielding one entry per CDR3 protein. The table includes 500,000 or so distinct CDR3 sequences, roughly 5% detected once. Sequenced material: blood, either unsorted or a sorted T cell fraction (not recorded which). These receptor sequences come from a male donor with ankylosing spondylitis. CDR3s include the opening cysteine and the closing phenylalanine or tryptophan. The order of the fields is clone size, V gene, D gene, J gene, CDR3 protein, CDR3 DNA. The D gene is left open where the match is weak. Only part of the rows carry a size: once, few, many, or a class if the clone is expanded.

clone size: few; V gene: TRBV7-7; D gene: NA; J gene: TRBJ2-7; CDR3 protein: CASSPAGAREQYF; CDR3 DNA: TGTGCTAGCAGCCCGGCCGGGGCACGAGAGCAGTACTTC
clone size: many; V gene: TRBV7-2; D gene: TRBD1; J gene: TRBJ1-2; CDR3 protein: CASSQDRGRGYTF; CDR3 DNA: TGTGCCAGCAGCCAAGACAGGGGCAGGGGCTACACCTTC
clone size: many; V gene: TRBV12-3/TRBV12-4; D gene: NA; J gene: TRBJ2-7; CDR3 protein: CASSFRGSPIYEQYF; CDR3 DNA: TGTGCCAGCAGTTTCCGAGGTAGCCCCATCTACGAGCAGTACTTC
clone size: many; V gene: TRBV12-3/TRBV12-4; D gene: TRBD1; J gene: TRBJ1-4; CDR3 protein: CASSLQGAEKLFF; CDR3 DNA: TGTGCCAGCAGTTTACAGGGGGCGGAAAAACTGTTTTTT
clone size: many; V gene: TRBV15; D gene: TRBD2; J gene: TRBJ2-3; CDR3 protein: CATSRIAGAVDTQYF; CDR3 DNA: TGTGCCACCAGCAGAATAGCGGGGGCCGTGGATACGCAGTATTTT
clone size: NA; V gene: TRBV7-9; D gene: TRBD1; J gene: TRBJ1-1; CDR3 protein: CASSSRGGAENTEAFF; CDR3 DNA: TGTGCCAGCAGCTCCAGGGGGGGGGCGGAAAACACTGAAGCTTTCTTT
clone size: NA; V gene: TRBV4-1; D gene: NA; J gene: TRBJ2-5; CDR3 protein: CASSQGTPTHQETQYF; CDR3 DNA: TGCGCCAGCAGCCAAGGAACGCCCACCCACCAAGAGACCCAGTACTTC
clone size: NA; V gene: TRBV15; D gene: NA; J gene: TRBJ2-5; CDR3 protein: CATSPGRVQETQYF; CDR3 DNA: TGTGCCACCAGCCCAGGCAGGGTCCAAGAGACCCAGTACTTC
clone size: once; V gene: TRBV2; D gene: TRBD2; J gene: TRBJ2-5; CDR3 protein: CASSFRRTSRETQYF; CDR3 DNA: TGTGCCAGCAGTTTCCGCCGGACTAGTAGAGAGACCCAGTACTTC
clone size: many; V gene: TRBV6-2/TRBV6-3; D gene: TRBD1; J gene: TRBJ2-5; CDR3 protein: CASSPGDRETQYF; CDR3 DNA: TGTGCCAGCAGTCCAGGGGACAGGGAGACCCAGTACTTC
clone size: many; V gene: TRBV4-2; D gene: NA; J gene: TRBJ2-7; CDR3 protein: CASSLADRTYEQYF; CDR3 DNA: TGTGCCAGCAGCCTGGCGGACCGAACCTACGAGCAGTACTTC
clone size: many; V gene: TRBV12-3/TRBV12-4; D gene: NA; J gene: TRBJ2-3; CDR3 protein: CASRSTSEARTDTQYF; CDR3 DNA: TGTGCCAGCAGATCTACCAGTGAAGCGCGGACAGATACGCAGTATTTT
clone size: many; V gene: TRBV20-1; D gene: NA; J gene: TRBJ2-1; CDR3 protein: CSAARPPYNEQFF; CDR3 DNA: TGCAGTGCTGCGCGTCCCCCCTACAATGAGCAGTTCTTC
clone size: many; V gene: TRBV5-1; D gene: NA; J gene: TRBJ1-1; CDR3 protein: CASSLEALNTEAFF; CDR3 DNA: TGCGCCAGCAGCTTGGAGGCACTCAACACTGAAGCTTTCTTT
clone size: many; V gene: TRBV20-1; D gene: TRBD1; J gene: TRBJ1-4; CDR3 protein: CSARGRTGPTNEKLFF; CDR3 DNA: TGCAGTGCTAGAGGGAGGACAGGGCCAACTAATGAAAAACTGTTTTTT
clone size: few; V gene: TRBV20-1; D gene: NA; J gene: TRBJ2-7; CDR3 protein: CSAPQSSSYEQYF; CDR3 DNA: TGCAGTGCTCCTCAGTCGAGCTCCTACGAGCAGTACTTC
clone size: NA; V gene: TRBV7-2; D gene: NA; J gene: TRBJ2-7; CDR3 protein: CASSLGGSSCEQYF; CDR3 DNA: TGTGCCAGCAGCTTAGGGGGGTCCTCCTGCGAGCAGTACTTC
clone size: many; V gene: TRBV27; D gene: TRBD2; J gene: TRBJ2-1; CDR3 protein: CASSSGLVSYNEQFF; CDR3 DNA: TGTGCCAGCAGTTCGGGACTAGTCTCCTACAATGAGCAGTTCTTC
clone size: many; V gene: TRBV4-2; D gene: NA; J gene: TRBJ2-1; CDR3 protein: CASSPRDGKTSYNEQFF; CDR3 DNA: TGTGCCAGCAGCCCCAGGGATGGCAAGACCTCCTACAATGAGCAGTTCTTC
clone size: many; V gene: TRBV7-2; D gene: TRBD2; J gene: TRBJ2-1; CDR3 protein: CASSLVRLAASYNEQFF; CDR3 DNA: TGTGCCAGCAGCTTAGTTCGACTAGCGGCCTCCTACAATGAGCAGTTCTTC
clone size: few; V gene: TRBV5-1; D gene: NA; J gene: TRBJ2-2; CDR3 protein: CASSEAPGTGELFF; CDR3 DNA: TGCGCCAGCAGCGAGGCCCCCGGGACCGGGGAGCTGTTTTTT
clone size: many; V gene: TRBV7-7; D gene: TRBD2; J gene: TRBJ2-1; CDR3 protein: CASSPSGPFYNEQFF; CDR3 DNA: TGTGCTAGCAGCCCTAGCGGGCCCTTTTACAATGAGCAGTTCTTC
clone size: many; V gene: TRBV9; D gene: TRBD1; J gene: TRBJ2-7; CDR3 protein: CASSVGRDRSYEQYF; CDR3 DNA: TGTGCCAGCAGCGTAGGTAGGGACAGGTCCTACGAGCAGTACTTC
clone size: many; V gene: TRBV20-1; D gene: TRBD2; J gene: TRBJ2-2; CDR3 protein: CSAPRGSGNVGGELFF; CDR3 DNA: TGCAGTGCTCCCAGGGGTAGCGGGAATGTCGGCGGGGAGCTGTTTTTT
clone size: many; V gene: TRBV12-3/TRBV12-4; D gene: NA; J gene: TRBJ1-5; CDR3 protein: CASSLGQASQPQHF; CDR3 DNA: TGTGCCAGCAGTTTAGGACAGGCGTCTCAGCCCCAGCATTTT
clone size: many; V gene: TRBV10-2; D gene: NA; J gene: TRBJ2-3; CDR3 protein: CASSELAQADTQYF; CDR3 DNA: TGCGCCAGCAGTGAGCTAGCTCAGGCAGATACGCAGTATTTT
clone size: many; V gene: TRBV20-1; D gene: NA; J gene: TRBJ1-1; CDR3 protein: CSASPLGGWTEAFF; CDR3 DNA: TGCAGTGCTAGTCCCCTAGGGGGTTGGACTGAAGCTTTCTTT
clone size: many; V gene: TRBV29-1; D gene: NA; J gene: TRBJ2-1; CDR3 protein: CSVDRGGNEQFF; CDR3 DNA: TGCAGCGTTGACAGGGGAGGCAATGAGCAGTTCTTC
clone size: NA; V gene: TRBV27; D gene: NA; J gene: TRBJ2-3; CDR3 protein: CASSLSRWGTDTQYF; CDR3 DNA: TGTGCCAGTTCCCTTTCCCGGTGGGGGACAGATACGCAGTATTTT
clone size: many; V gene: TRBV5-6; D gene: NA; J gene: TRBJ1-1; CDR3 protein: CASSGVSARNTEAFF; CDR3 DNA: TGTGCCAGCAGCGGCGTTAGCGCCAGGAACACTGAAGCTTTCTTT
clone size: many; V gene: TRBV6-2/TRBV6-3; D gene: NA; J gene: TRBJ1-5; CDR3 protein: CASCGRESNQPQHF; CDR3 DNA: TGTGCCAGCTGCGGCAGGGAAAGCAATCAGCCCCAGCATTTT
clone size: many; V gene: TRBV4-2; D gene: NA; J gene: TRBJ1-2; CDR3 protein: CASSQAGLEGPNYGYTF; CDR3 DNA: TGTGCCAGCAGCCAAGCGGGCCTCGAAGGCCCTAACTATGGCTACACCTTC
clone size: few; V gene: TRBV7-9; D gene: NA; J gene: TRBJ2-3; CDR3 protein: CASRSGESTDTQYF; CDR3 DNA: TGTGCCAGCAGAAGCGGAGAGAGCACAGATACGCAGTATTTT
clone size: many; V gene: TRBV28; D gene: NA; J gene: TRBJ1-1; CDR3 protein: CASSDRSANTEAFF; CDR3 DNA: TGTGCCAGCAGTGACAGGTCCGCTAACACTGAAGCTTTCTTT
clone size: many; V gene: TRBV7-9; D gene: NA; J gene: TRBJ1-1; CDR3 protein: CASSSWTGNTEAFF; CDR3 DNA: TGTGCCAGCAGCTCTTGGACGGGGAACACTGAAGCTTTCTTT
clone size: many; V gene: TRBV2; D gene: TRBD1; J gene: TRBJ2-1; CDR3 protein: CASGDRGPYNEQFF; CDR3 DNA: TGTGCCAGCGGTGACAGGGGGCCCTACAATGAGCAGTTCTTC
clone size: many; V gene: TRBV20-1; D gene: NA; J gene: TRBJ1-5; CDR3 protein: CSATLDSLRPQHF; CDR3 DNA: TGCAGTGCTACCCTGGACAGTTTGCGGCCCCAGCATTTT
clone size: many; V gene: TRBV7-2; D gene: NA; J gene: TRBJ2-7; CDR3 protein: CASSLVASAYEQYF; CDR3 DNA: TGTGCCAGCAGCTTAGTAGCGAGCGCCTACGAGCAGTACTTC
clone size: many; V gene: TRBV7-2; D gene: TRBD2; J gene: TRBJ2-1; CDR3 protein: CASSLVWLAGGEEQFF; CDR3 DNA: TGTGCCAGCAGCTTAGTCTGGCTAGCGGGAGGAGAGGAGCAGTTCTTC
clone size: NA; V gene: TRBV20-1; D gene: TRBD2; J gene: TRBJ2-5; CDR3 protein: CCARPLAGGPIRETQYF; CDR3 DNA: TGCTGTGCTAGACCTCTAGCGGGGGGGCCTATAAGAGAGACCCAGTACTTC
clone size: many; V gene: TRBV29-1; D gene: TRBD2; J gene: TRBJ2-7; CDR3 protein: CSVGWGGEQYF; CDR3 DNA: TGCAGCGTTGGGTGGGGGGGCGAGCAGTACTTC
clone size: many; V gene: TRBV6-1; D gene: TRBD2; J gene: TRBJ2-1; CDR3 protein: CASRLGTSSLNEQFF; CDR3 DNA: TGTGCCAGCAGACTAGGGACTAGCAGCCTAAATGAGCAGTTCTTC
clone size: NA; V gene: TRBV6-1; D gene: NA; J gene: TRBJ1-2; CDR3 protein: CASSGALYGYTF; CDR3 DNA: TGTGCCAGCAGTGGGGCACTATATGGCTACACCTTC
clone size: many; V gene: TRBV29-1; D gene: TRBD1; J gene: TRBJ1-2; CDR3 protein: CSVSGQAYGYTF; CDR3 DNA: TGCAGCGTTTCGGGACAGGCATATGGCTACACCTTC
clone size: many; V gene: TRBV7-9; D gene: NA; J gene: TRBJ1-3; CDR3 protein: CASSFLGGNTIYF; CDR3 DNA: TGTGCCAGCAGTTTCTTGGGGGGAAACACCATATATTTT
clone size: many; V gene: TRBV29-1; D gene: NA; J gene: TRBJ1-2; CDR3 protein: CSVAPMRANYGYTF; CDR3 DNA: TGCAGCGTTGCCCCAATGAGAGCTAACTATGGCTACACCTTC
clone size: many; V gene: TRBV12-3/TRBV12-4; D gene: NA; J gene: TRBJ1-6; CDR3 protein: CASSPGGYNSPLHF; CDR3 DNA: TGTGCCAGCAGCCCGGGGGGGTATAATTCACCCCTCCACTTT
clone size: many; V gene: TRBV5-1; D gene: NA; J gene: TRBJ2-6; CDR3 protein: CASSPSASGANVLTF; CDR3 DNA: TGCGCCAGCAGCCCTTCAGCCTCTGGGGCCAACGTCCTGACTTTC
clone size: many; V gene: TRBV7-2; D gene: TRBD1; J gene: TRBJ2-3; CDR3 protein: CASSPIGQGGTDTQYF; CDR3 DNA: TGTGCCAGCAGCCCAATCGGACAGGGTGGCACAGATACGCAGTATTTT
clone size: many; V gene: TRBV9; D gene: NA; J gene: TRBJ2-7; CDR3 protein: CASSATGTADYEQYF; CDR3 DNA: TGTGCCAGCAGCGCCACCGGGACGGCAGACTACGAGCAGTACTTC
clone size: many; V gene: TRBV21-1; D gene: NA; J gene: TRBJ1-3; CDR3 protein: CASSELNRESSGNTIYF; CDR3 DNA: TGTGCCAGCAGCGAGTTAAATCGGGAGAGCTCTGGAAACACCATATATTTT
clone size: many; V gene: TRBV28; D gene: TRBD1; J gene: TRBJ2-7; CDR3 protein: CASRVRTGRPYEQYF; CDR3 DNA: TGTGCCAGCAGGGTGAGGACAGGGAGGCCCTACGAGCAGTACTTC
clone size: NA; V gene: TRBV5-1; D gene: TRBD1; J gene: TRBJ2-5; CDR3 protein: CASSWGTGETQYF; CDR3 DNA: TGCGCCAGCAGCTGGGGGACAGGAGAGACCCAGTACTTC
clone size: many; V gene: TRBV29-1; D gene: NA; J gene: TRBJ1-2; CDR3 protein: CSVKQGSIYGYTF; CDR3 DNA: TGCAGCGTTAAACAGGGATCAATCTATGGCTACACCTTC
clone size: many; V gene: TRBV4-2; D gene: NA; J gene: TRBJ1-2; CDR3 protein: CASSPLGTKGYTF; CDR3 DNA: TGTGCCAGCAGTCCTTTGGGGACCAAGGGCTACACCTTC
clone size: many; V gene: TRBV4-2; D gene: NA; J gene: TRBJ1-2; CDR3 protein: CASSQTEGGGYTF; CDR3 DNA: TGTGCCAGCAGCCAGACTGAGGGCGGGGGCTACACCTTC
clone size: many; V gene: TRBV7-2; D gene: NA; J gene: TRBJ1-2; CDR3 protein: CASSLTLAYGYTF; CDR3 DNA: TGTGCCAGCAGCTTGACCCTGGCCTATGGCTACACCTTC
clone size: many; V gene: TRBV20-1; D gene: TRBD1; J gene: TRBJ1-1; CDR3 protein: CSARDRGPNTEAFF; CDR3 DNA: TGCAGTGCTAGAGACAGGGGGCCGAACACTGAAGCTTTCTTT